The present entry profiles one T cell receptor beta chain with its context. The data derive from a study of T cell changes during pregnancy in multiple sclerosis. Generated by immunoSEQ multiplex PCR, the TCRdb table keeps only in-frame clones and is missing some. Of about 75,000 clones in the sample, around 94% are singletons; the top ten hold roughly 0.14%. CDR3 length equals 15 residues. The V end was cut by 1 base, the J end by 4 bases, with 10 bases between. The germline CDR1 and CDR2 sequences are SEHNR and FQNEAQ (reference sequence). Sample: CD4+ T cells from peripheral blood mononuclear cells, taken after pregnancy. The clonotype originates from a female donor with multiple sclerosis, enrolled in a pregnancy study. This chain connects TRBV7-9 to TRBJ2-2; possibly TRBD2 for D (5 bases). Here the CDR3 reads CASSLGEYGTGELFF. In nucleotides, the CDR3 is TGTGCCAGCAGCTTAGGGGAGTATGGCACCGGGGAGCTGTTTTTT.